These 12 T cell receptor beta chains originate from one sample sequenced in a study. TCRdb processed the RT-PCR reads anew with MiXCR; each CDR3 protein has one entry. The table has approximately 720,000 distinct CDR3 sequences, 14% seen once. What was sequenced was memory CD4+ T cells from blood. The receptors derive from a female donor in good health, serving as a healthy control.

Comment on this clonotype: A much larger clone differs from this one at a single base, so this may be a read error. No conserved phenylalanine or tryptophan ends this CDR3, so it is likely a read error. V is TRBV7-2 and J is TRBJ1-2; 7 nucleotides agree with TRBD1. After removal of 5 bases from V and 4 bases from J, the junction contained 4 bases not matched to a gene. The germline V gene encodes CDR1 SGHTA and CDR2 FQGNSA. The CDR3 has 13 amino acids. This CDR3 reads CASSPGGFYGYTC. The CDR3 nucleotides are TGTGCCAGCAGCCCAGGGGGTTTCTATGGCTACACCTGC.

This clonotype was counted at least ten times. The chain recombines TRBV11-1 with TRBJ1-1; D is uncertain. V lost 3 bases to trimming and J lost 5 bases, with 7 bases between them. Germline V gives CDR1 SGHAT, CDR2 FQDESV (reference sequence). The CDR3 extends over 12 amino acids. CDR3 loop: CASSFGGTEAFF. CDR3 sequence (DNA): TGTGCCAGCAGCTTTGGTGGGACTGAAGCTTTCTTT.

This clonotype showed up many times. This rearrangement joins TRBV29-1 to TRBJ1-1; the D is unclear. V shed 4 bases and J shed 1 base, with 7 bases lying between them. Germline lookup yields CDR1 SQVTM and CDR2 ANQGSEA. The CDR3 contains 12 residues. Written as DNA, the CDR3 is TGCAGCGTTGTGGACGGGAACACTGAAGCTTTCTTT. Its translation: CSVVDGNTEAFF.

This clonotype was counted ten times or more. CDR3 DNA: TGCGCCAGCAGCATTGACAGAGATACGCAGTATTTT. Translated, it gives CASSIDRDTQYF. The rearrangement uses TRBV5-1 and TRBJ2-3, with D perhaps matching TRBD1 (5 bases). The CDR3 is 12 residues long. Germline loops: CDR1 SGHRS, CDR2 YFSETQ. The V end was cut by 4 bases, the J end by 5 bases, with 8 bases between.

This clonotype has just a few counts. J is TRBJ1-5 and V is TRBV10-3; 7 bases align to TRBD1. Unmatched junction bases numbered 5, after V lost 2 bases and J lost 7 bases. This CDR3 comprises 14 residues. The V gene's germline CDR1 is ENHRY and CDR2 SYGVKD. CDR3 DNA: TGTGCCATCAGTGAGAACAGGGGCGGCCAGCCCCAGCATTTT. Its protein product is CAISENRGGQPQHF.

Points on this clonotype: A much larger clone sits a single nucleotide away, making a read error possible. CDR3: CASIPSLYTDTQYF. The CDR3 DNA reads TGTGCCAGCATTCCTTCCCTCTATACAGATACGCAGTATTTT. The gene calls are TRBV28 and TRBJ2-3; D not certain. From germline, CDR1 is MDHEN and CDR2 SYDVKM. Trimming removed 7 bases at V and 3 bases at J, with 14 bases between. The CDR3 is made up of 14 amino acids.

The J gene is TRBJ2-7, the V gene TRBV6-6, with D unclear. The CDR3 contains 15 residues. V shed 0 bases and J shed 8 bases, with 17 bases lying between them. Germline V CDR1 and CDR2: MNHNY, SVGAGI (reference sequence). The CDR3 loop reads CASSYSPDPRRQQYF. The DNA for the CDR3 is TGTGCCAGCAGTTACTCTCCCGACCCAAGAAGGCAGCAGTACTTC.

This clonotype was seen ten or more times. The chain carries TRBV20-1 and TRBJ2-1; 13 bases map to TRBD2. Germline V gene lookup returns CDR1 DFQATT and CDR2 SNEGSKA (reference sequence). The CDR3 is made up of 16 amino acids. Germline trimming cut 4 bases from V and 5 bases from J; bases unmatched to any gene: 8. CDR3 coding DNA: TGCAGTGCTATGACTAGCGGGAGGACTTCAAACAATGAGCAGTTCTTC. This translates into CSAMTSGRTSNNEQFF.

This clonotype was recorded a few times. The chain combines TRBV6-6 with TRBJ2-7; 9 bases align to TRBD2. This CDR3 has 15 amino acids. V shed 0 bases, J shed 4 bases, and the junction held 4 bases outside the gene matches. Germline V gene sequence: CDR1 MNHNY, CDR2 SVGAGI (reference sequence). CDR3 region: CASSYSLAGSYEQYF. Here the CDR3 DNA reads TGTGCCAGCAGTTACTCGCTAGCGGGGTCTTACGAGCAGTACTTC.

This clonotype came up a few times. V usage is TRBV6-5 and J usage is TRBJ1-2, with 7 bases fitting TRBD1. Unmatched junction bases numbered 10, after V lost 4 bases and J lost 2 bases. From germline, CDR1 is MNHEY and CDR2 SVGAGI. CDR3 length equals 16 residues. CDR3 nucleotides: TGTGCCAGCAGTTCCAAGCGGGACAGCGAAAACTATGGCTACACCTTC. Translation gives CASSSKRDSENYGYTF.

This clonotype came up many times. The chain recombines TRBV5-5 with TRBJ1-2, with 8 bases aligning to TRBD1. CDR1 and CDR2 (germline): SGHKS, YYEKEE (reference sequence). There are 15 residues in the CDR3. J lost 1 base, V lost 0 bases, and 2 bases had no gene match. This chain's CDR3 is CASSLGTGFNYGYTF. The CDR3 DNA is TGTGCCAGCAGCTTGGGGACAGGGTTTAACTATGGCTACACCTTC.

The table lists this clonotype with a few counts. The V call is TRBV7-9, the J call TRBJ2-3; D possibly corresponds to TRBD1 (6 bases). In germline, CDR1 is SEHNR, CDR2 FQNEAQ (reference sequence). The CDR3 sequence is 14 residues long. Trimming removed 2 bases at V and 4 bases at J, with 10 bases between. This CDR3 is CASSLRQVADTQYF. The CDR3 coding sequence is TGTGCCAGCAGCTTAAGACAGGTGGCAGATACGCAGTATTTT.